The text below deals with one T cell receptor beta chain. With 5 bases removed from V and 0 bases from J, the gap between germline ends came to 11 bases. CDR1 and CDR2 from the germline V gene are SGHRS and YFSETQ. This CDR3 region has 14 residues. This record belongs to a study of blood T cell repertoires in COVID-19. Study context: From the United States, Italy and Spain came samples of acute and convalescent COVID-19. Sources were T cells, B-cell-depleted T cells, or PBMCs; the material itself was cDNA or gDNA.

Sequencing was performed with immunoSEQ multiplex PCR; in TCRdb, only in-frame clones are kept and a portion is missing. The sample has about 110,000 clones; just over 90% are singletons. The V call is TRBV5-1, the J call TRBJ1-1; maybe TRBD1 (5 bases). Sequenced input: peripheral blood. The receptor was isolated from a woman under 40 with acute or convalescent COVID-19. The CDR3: CASSQGGVNTEAFF. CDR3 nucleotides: TGCGCCAGCAGTCAGGGAGGGGTGAACACTGAAGCTTTCTTT.